This entry concerns a single T cell receptor beta chain. This clonotype has more than one count but fewer than ten. Its cognate antigen has yet to be identified. No base quality values were provided; no much bigger clone lies one nucleotide off. Measured from the cysteine to the phenylalanine, the CDR3 is 14 residues long. Only the CDR3 DNA stays, 42 bases, in frame from base 1. Relative to germline, V is 10 bases shorter and J is 1 base shorter, with 14 bases between their ends. CDR1 and CDR2 were assigned from the germline V gene as MRHNA and SNTAGT. Every donor in the study was a healthy Caucasian. Three pairs of female monozygotic twins, all aged roughly 18 to 29 years, made up the twin cohort. Positive isolation kits from Invitrogen were used to isolate CD4+ and CD8+ T cell populations. The sample originates from a study of identical twins (TCRdb year 2016). Some background on the complete study: The study deep-sequenced TCR alpha and beta repertoires from monozygotic twins, unrelated adults of various ages and cord blood to test whether fetal clonotypes persist. Replicate twin experiments were performed at different times using different library preparation protocols to rule out contamination.

The paper as a whole reports these results and caveats: Conclusions relied on cross-sectional statistical analysis, since the same donors could not be followed over many years. Compared with coincidental sharing between unrelated individuals, out-of-frame TCR alpha sequences shared between twins showed an excess of sequences with low generation probability. Abundant cord blood beta clonotypes carried fewer insertions; young adult naive repertoires showed a weaker similar trend, while memory repertoires showed none. Zero-insertion analyses could be partly confounded by invariant T cells such as MAIT and iNKT, although diverse VJ usage argued against such confounding for most clonotypes. In beta out-of-frame sequences, excess twin sharing was weaker, because having fewer shared sequences lowered the signal-to-noise ratio. In monozygotic twins, out-of-frame TCR alpha sharing was systematically underestimated by recombination models, although the models agreed with sharing between unrelated individuals.

The protocol used for the library was 5' RACE. The reads were generated on an Illumina HiSeq 2000. A universal primer binding site was introduced by template switching, and a unique molecular identifier was present in the final cDNA, enabling accurate counting of TCR cDNA molecules. First-strand cDNA for TCR alpha and beta chains was synthesized from specific primers in the conserved constant-segment region. To control for contamination, each cDNA library was double barcoded with a SMART-Mk sample barcode plus Illumina barcodes. TruSeq adapter sequences along with Illumina sample barcodes were introduced in two successive PCR steps. TCR alpha and beta cDNA libraries were sequenced on the Illumina HiSeq platform with custom primers. Processing in the source paper ran as follows. MiGEC was used to process raw reads and extract unique molecular identifiers, and MiXCR was used to find CDR3 positions. Recombination models were inferred per individual with the repgenHMM and IGoR tools using an EM algorithm. Shared clonotypes were analyzed with the tcR package in R, and sharing was normalized by the product of cloneset sizes. Out-of-frame nonproductive sequences were analyzed to study raw recombination free of thymic and clonal selection effects. The public reads were reprocessed in TCRdb via fastp at Q25 and MiXCR, keeping in-frame beta chains. Rows with a matching CDR3 protein are joined into one entry that keeps the most common DNA and genes. The V and J calls come from TCRdb's annotation, not from the publication. This sample is represented by about 530,000 distinct CDR3 sequences; more than 20% of them were singletons. The top ten clones comprise about 0.48% of the sample.

This sample was shared with a second study, whose subject was yellow fever vaccine responses in identical twins. As the second publication notes: The T cell response to vaccination in identical twins was reported by the authors to appear partly convergent and partly personalized. Focusing on identical twins, the study followed the T cell clones that responded to the vaccine, and did so with precision.

The rearrangement combines TRBV6-4 with TRBJ2-1; matching of 6 bases hints at TRBD2 as the D gene. Sequenced input: CD4+ T cells sorted from blood. The clonotype was recovered from a woman under 30 in good health. The CDR3 is CATTLATSYNEQFF. The nucleotide sequence is TGTGCCACTACTCTAGCGACTTCCTACAATGAGCAGTTCTTC.